The 7 T cell receptor beta chains presented below share a single source sample, sequenced in a study of vaccination and CD4 T cells after COVID-19. Oncomine TCR Beta short-read sequencing was applied to DNA from cultured CD4+ T cells. In TCRdb, the PCR reads were re-called with MiXCR into one record per CDR3 protein. The table includes 5,500 to 6,500 distinct CDR3 sequences, 27% detected once. Treatment meaning: approximately 9-day PBMC culture with coronavirus spike peptide pools or control peptides (ViraFEST assay). CD4+ T lymphocytes from the unexposed donor were collected before the COVID-19 pandemic (2011-2018). These receptors' targets are unknown. Material: CD4+ T cells from blood, cultured in vitro. Source of these receptors: a human donor in good health.

This clonotype was picked up a small number of times. The chain combines TRBV24-1 with TRBJ2-5; 8 positions agree with TRBD2. The CDR3 sequence is 15 residues long. Unmatched junction bases numbered 5, after V lost 5 bases and J lost 1 base. Germline-derived CDR1 and CDR2 are KGHDR and SFDVKD. CDR3 sequence (DNA): TGTGCCACCAGTGTCGGGAGGGATCCCCAAGAGACCCAGTACTTC. Translating it yields CATSVGRDPQETQYF.

J is TRBJ1-6 and V is TRBV7-8; TRBD1 agrees at 7 bases. V was clipped by 5 bases and J by 9 bases; unmatched bases: 10. The CDR3 is made up of 15 amino acids. CDR1 and CDR2 from the germline V gene are SGHVS and FQNEAQ. The CDR3 DNA follows: TGTGCCAGCAGCCCCCAACAGGGGAGCCTTTCACCCCTCCACTTT. Its translation: CASSPQQGSLSPLHF.

This clonotype turned up a few times. The chain joins TRBV19 to TRBJ1-2; 10 nucleotides match TRBD1. After removal of 8 bases from V and 4 bases from J, the junction contained 7 bases not matched to a gene. The germline V gene has CDR1 LNHDA and CDR2 SQIVND (reference sequence). The CDR3 extends over 14 amino acids. In DNA, the CDR3 is TGTGCCAGTCGGGACAGGGGACGACCCTATGGCTACACCTTC. Translating it yields CASRDRGRPYGYTF.

The chain has TRBV28 and TRBJ1-2; D gene unclear. Trimming took 5 bases from V and 7 from J, leaving 17 bases between them. This CDR3 contains 14 residues. The germline V gene encodes CDR1 MDHEN and CDR2 SYDVKM. The CDR3 region has the DNA TGTGCCAGCAGTCTAATCTCAGGCGATCGTGGCTACACCTTC. Amino acids: CASSLISGDRGYTF.

CDR3 DNA sequence: TGTGCCAGCAGCTTGTCCGGGGAGACCCAGTACTTC. The encoded protein is CASSLSGETQYF. The genes are TRBV7-8 and TRBJ2-5, with D hard to call. This CDR3 region has 12 residues. Per germline, CDR1 SGHVS and CDR2 FQNEAQ. The V and J ends lost 3 bases and 5 bases respectively, with 7 bases between them.

The chain employs TRBV6-5 and TRBJ1-2; 10 bases fit TRBD1. The junction had 5 bases not matched to a gene; V was cut back by 4 bases and J by 12 bases. The CDR3 contains 12 residues. Germline V gene lookup returns CDR1 MNHEY and CDR2 SVGAGI. The chain's CDR3 is CASSWTGGVDTF. The CDR3 nucleotides are TGTGCCAGCAGTTGGACAGGGGGGGTTGACACCTTC.

The CDR3 sequence is CASSEGASYEQYF. The DNA for the CDR3 is TGTGCCAGCAGTGAGGGCGCAAGCTACGAGCAGTACTTC. V and J are TRBV6-1 and TRBJ2-7; D uncertain. Trimming removed 3 bases at V and 3 bases at J, with 9 bases between. The V gene's germline CDR1 is MNHNS and CDR2 SASEGT. The length of the CDR3 is 13 residues.